This T cell receptor beta chain was retrieved from a study of cytomegalovirus exposure and HLA in healthy donors. Study information: The use of the same platform for the 90 to 150 validation repertoires and the 600 to 800 first-cohort repertoires was reported by a later analysis.

Study-wide results and limits: As was reported, the classifier diagnosed cytomegalovirus status with high specificity and sensitivity. Generally TCR sequences proved uncommon, though certain public TCRs appeared in numerous donors. TCR beta chains numbering some 150 were designated cytomegalovirus-associated.

Here immunoSEQ multiplex PCR was the method, and the copy in TCRdb shows in-frame clones only, minus some. The sample shows 120,000 to 150,000 clones, about 91% of them seen only once. The germline V and J ends were trimmed by 6 bases and 6 bases, with 12 bases remaining between them. The CDR3 sequence is 12 residues long. Germline loops: CDR1 LGHNT, CDR2 FRNRAP. About this clone: What it recognizes is unknown.

The chain employs TRBV12-5 and TRBJ2-7, with D possibly being TRBD1 (6 bases). Sequencing was done on a sample of PBMCs. The sequence was obtained from a man aged 18 to 30 in good health and CMV-seropositive. CDR3 DNA: TGTGCTAGTGGCCCAACAGGGCGCGAGCAGTACTTC. Translating it yields CASGPTGREQYF.